What follows describes a single TCR beta chain. Its specificity is unknown. This CDR3 comprises 13 residues. CDR1 MNHEY and CDR2 SMNVEV come from the germline V gene (reference sequence). The germline V and J ends were trimmed by 6 bases and 7 bases, with 16 bases remaining between them. The source of the sample is a study of cytomegalovirus exposure and HLA in healthy donors. Researchers ran the PCR with 60 Vbeta and 13 Jbeta primers. TCRdb keeps only in-frame clones here, not all; method: immunoSEQ multiplex PCR. The table has fewer than 250,000 clones, around 87% seen once. General study points: As was reported, the HLA-A and HLA-B alleles of most subjects were accurately predicted from TCR beta sequences.

This sequence originates from a young woman in good health and CMV-seronegative. The chain carries TRBV27 and TRBJ2-7, with a possible D match to TRBD1 (7 bases). Sequencing input: PBMCs. The CDR3 nucleotides read TGTGCCAGCAGCGTCTACAGGGGAGGTGAGCAGTACTTC. Residues: CASSVYRGGEQYF.